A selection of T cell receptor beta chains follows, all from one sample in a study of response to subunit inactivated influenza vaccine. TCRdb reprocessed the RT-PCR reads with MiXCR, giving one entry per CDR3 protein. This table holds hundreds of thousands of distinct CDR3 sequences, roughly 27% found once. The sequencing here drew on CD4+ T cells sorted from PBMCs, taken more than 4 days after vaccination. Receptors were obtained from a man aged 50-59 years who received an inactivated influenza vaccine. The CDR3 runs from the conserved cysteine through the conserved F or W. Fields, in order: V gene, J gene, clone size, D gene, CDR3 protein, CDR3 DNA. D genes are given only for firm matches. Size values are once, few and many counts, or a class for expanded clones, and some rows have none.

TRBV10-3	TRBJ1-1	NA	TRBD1	CAIKTGDHTEAFF	TGTGCCATCAAAACAGGGGACCACACTGAAGCTTTCTTT
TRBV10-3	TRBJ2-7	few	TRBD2	CAISERAGPSSYEQYF	TGTGCCATCAGTGAGAGAGCGGGGCCGAGCTCCTACGAGCAGTACTTC
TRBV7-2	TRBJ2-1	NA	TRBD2	CATTFGGSGTYNEQFF	TGTGCCACCACATTCGGCGGTAGCGGGACCTACAATGAGCAGTTCTTC
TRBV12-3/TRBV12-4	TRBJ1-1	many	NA	CASRLDGPTEAFF	TGTGCCAGCAGATTGGACGGTCCCACTGAAGCTTTCTTT
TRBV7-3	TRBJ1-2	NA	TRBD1	CASSPEGTGYYGYTF	TGTGCCAGCAGCCCCGAGGGGACAGGGTACTATGGCTACACCTTC
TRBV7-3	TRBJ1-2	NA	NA	CASSEQNLYGYTF	TGTGCCAGCAGCGAACAGAATCTCTATGGCTACACCTTC
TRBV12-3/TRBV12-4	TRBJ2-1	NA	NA	CASSHGTLHNEQFF	TGTGCCAGCAGTCACGGGACTTTACACAATGAGCAGTTCTTC
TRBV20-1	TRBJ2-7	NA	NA	CSARETSYDEQYF	TGCAGTGCTAGAGAGACGAGTTACGACGAGCAGTACTTC
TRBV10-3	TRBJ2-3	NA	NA	CAISDRRGLTDTQYF	TGTGCCATCAGTGATAGGCGGGGGCTCACAGATACGCAGTATTTT
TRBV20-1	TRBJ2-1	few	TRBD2	CSAPSASGSVYEQFF	TGCAGTGCCCCCTCGGCTAGCGGGAGTGTTTATGAGCAGTTCTTC
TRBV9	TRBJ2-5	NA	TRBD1	CASSVGGTEETQYF	TGTGCCAGCAGCGTAGGAGGGACAGAAGAGACCCAGTACTTC
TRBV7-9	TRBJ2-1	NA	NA	CASSPRWGNEQFF	TGTGCCAGCAGCCCCCGGTGGGGGAATGAGCAGTTCTTC
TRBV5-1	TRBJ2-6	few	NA	CASSLVGTGANVLTF	TGCGCCAGCAGCTTGGTAGGGACTGGGGCCAACGTCCTGACTTTC
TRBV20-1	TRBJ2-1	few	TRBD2	CSASVTSGVLYNEQFF	TGCAGTGCTAGCGTCACTAGCGGGGTGCTATACAATGAGCAGTTCTTC
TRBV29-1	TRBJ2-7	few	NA	CSVVLSGYEQYF	TGCAGCGTTGTCCTGTCCGGGTACGAGCAGTACTTC
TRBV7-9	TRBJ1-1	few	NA	CASSLSTLPTEAFF	TGTGCCAGCAGCTTAAGCACCCTCCCCACTGAAGCTTTCTTT
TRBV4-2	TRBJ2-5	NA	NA	CASSQVRGEQETQYF	TGTGCCAGCAGCCAAGTCCGCGGGGAGCAAGAGACCCAGTACTTC
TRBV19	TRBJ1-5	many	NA	CASSIGREFNQPQHF	TGTGCCAGTAGTATTGGTAGGGAGTTCAATCAGCCCCAGCATTTT
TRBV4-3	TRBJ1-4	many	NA	CASSQQQATNEKLFF	TGCGCCAGCAGCCAACAGCAGGCAACTAATGAAAAACTGTTTTTT
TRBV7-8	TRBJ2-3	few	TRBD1	CASSLDGGTGGGDTQYF	TGTGCCAGCAGCTTAGATGGTGGGACAGGGGGTGGTGATACGCAGTATTTT
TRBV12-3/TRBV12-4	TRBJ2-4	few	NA	CASSLILEGGKNIQYF	TGTGCCAGCAGTTTAATTTTGGAAGGTGGCAAAAACATTCAGTACTTC
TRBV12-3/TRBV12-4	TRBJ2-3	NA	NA	CASSLGEIDTQYF	TGTGCCAGCAGTTTAGGGGAGATAGATACGCAGTATTTT
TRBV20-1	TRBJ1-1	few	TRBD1	CSVPGTGGRTEAFF	TGCAGTGTTCCCGGGACAGGGGGCAGGACTGAAGCTTTCTTT
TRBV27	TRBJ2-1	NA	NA	CASSLGLGRGFYNEQFF	TGTGCCAGCAGTTTAGGTTTAGGGAGGGGGTTCTACAATGAGCAGTTCTTC
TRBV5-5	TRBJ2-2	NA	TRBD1	CASSLARGAGGRELFF	TGTGCCAGCAGCTTGGCCAGGGGGGCAGGGGGCCGGGAGCTGTTTTTT
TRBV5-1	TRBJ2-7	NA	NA	CASSFFWAASYEQYF	TGCGCCAGCAGCTTCTTTTGGGCGGCATCCTACGAGCAGTACTTC
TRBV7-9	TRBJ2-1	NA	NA	CASSLGIDREQFF	TGTGCCAGCAGCTTAGGAATCGACAGGGAGCAGTTCTTC
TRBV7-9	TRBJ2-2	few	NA	CASSFFSAVVGELFF	TGTGCCAGCAGTTTCTTTAGTGCTGTCGTCGGGGAGCTGTTTTTT
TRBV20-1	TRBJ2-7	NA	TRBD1	CSASDPGQGFDEQYF	TGCAGTGCTAGTGATCCGGGACAGGGGTTCGACGAGCAGTACTTC
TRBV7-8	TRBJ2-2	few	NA	CASSLTRALTGELFF	TGTGCCAGCAGCTTAACCCGGGCACTCACCGGGGAGCTGTTTTTT
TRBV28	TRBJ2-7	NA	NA	CASRTGGGGTYEQYF	TGTGCCAGCAGAACCGGCGGAGGGGGTACTTACGAGCAGTACTTC
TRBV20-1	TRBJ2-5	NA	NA	CSAEGHSYQETQYF	TGCAGTGCCGAGGGACATTCGTACCAAGAGACCCAGTACTTC
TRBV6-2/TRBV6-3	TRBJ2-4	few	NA	CASSYPGRIGNIQYF	TGTGCCAGCAGTTACCCTGGCAGGATTGGGAACATTCAGTACTTC
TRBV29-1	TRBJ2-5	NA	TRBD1	CSGAGQGLRETQYF	TGCAGCGGGGCCGGACAGGGGCTAAGAGAGACCCAGTACTTC
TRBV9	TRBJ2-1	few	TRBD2	CASSVGGTSGNEQFF	TGTGCCAGCAGCGTAGGTGGGACTAGCGGCAATGAGCAGTTCTTC
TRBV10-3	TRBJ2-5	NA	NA	CAISDTLDKQETQYF	TGTGCCATCAGTGACACCCTGGACAAGCAAGAGACCCAGTACTTC
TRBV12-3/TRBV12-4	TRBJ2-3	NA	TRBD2	CASTLVGGSTDTQYF	TGTGCCAGCACCCTAGTCGGGGGGAGCACAGATACGCAGTATTTT
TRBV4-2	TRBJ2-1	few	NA	CASSQDQAPNEQFF	TGTGCCAGCAGCCAAGATCAAGCACCCAATGAGCAGTTCTTC
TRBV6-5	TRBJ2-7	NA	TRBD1	CASSYSITGGGNYEQYF	TGTGCCAGCAGTTACTCGATCACAGGGGGCGGAAACTACGAGCAGTACTTC
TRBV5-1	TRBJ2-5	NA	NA	CASRSDSLGETQYF	TGCGCCAGCAGGTCCGACAGCCTCGGAGAGACCCAGTACTTC
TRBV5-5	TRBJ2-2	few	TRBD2	CASSARTSVSSGELFF	TGTGCCAGCAGCGCCCGGACTAGCGTAAGCTCCGGGGAGCTGTTTTTT
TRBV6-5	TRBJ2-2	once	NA	CASTGFGELFF	TGTGCCAGCACCGGATTCGGGGAGCTGTTTTTT
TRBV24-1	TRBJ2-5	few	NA	CATSDLRGEDQETQYF	TGTGCCACCAGTGATCTCAGGGGAGAAGACCAAGAGACCCAGTACTTC
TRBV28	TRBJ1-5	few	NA	CASSFESNQPQHF	TGTGCCAGCAGTTTTGAAAGCAATCAGCCCCAGCATTTT
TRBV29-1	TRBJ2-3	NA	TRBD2	CSVGLAGPDTQYF	TGCAGCGTTGGACTAGCGGGGCCAGATACGCAGTATTTT
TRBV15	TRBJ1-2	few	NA	CATSRDFGGNYGYTF	TGTGCCACCAGCAGAGACTTTGGGGGAAACTATGGCTACACCTTC
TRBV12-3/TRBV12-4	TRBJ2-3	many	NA	CASSLDELSTSTDTQYF	TGTGCCAGCAGTTTAGATGAACTCTCTACTAGCACAGATACGCAGTATTTT
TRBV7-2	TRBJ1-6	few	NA	CASSSGHLNSPLHF	TGTGCCAGCAGCTCAGGGCACTTAAATTCACCCCTCCACTTT
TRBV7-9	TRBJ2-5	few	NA	CASSPTMETQYF	TGTGCCAGCAGCCCAACGATGGAGACCCAGTACTTC
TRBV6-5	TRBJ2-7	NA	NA	CASSYARGPSYEQYF	TGTGCCAGCAGTTACGCGCGGGGCCCTTCCTACGAGCAGTACTTC
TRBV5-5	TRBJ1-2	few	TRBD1	CASSLGARDRGNYGYTF	TGTGCCAGCAGCTTGGGGGCCCGGGACAGGGGAAACTATGGCTACACCTTC
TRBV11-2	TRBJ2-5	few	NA	CASSRGAGWETQYF	TGTGCCAGCAGCCGGGGGGCCGGGTGGGAGACCCAGTACTTC